This TCR beta chain emerged from a study of Ad26.COV2.S vaccination and SARS-CoV-2 variants. This clone was seen a single time. Method: immunoSEQ multiplex PCR; TCRdb's copy keeps in-frame clones and lacks some. Here the sample spans some 320,000 clones, around four fifths being singletons. As to treatment: about 20 received Ad26.COV2.S at low or high dose, single or two shots; five or six received placebo; per-sample allocation not given. All samples were drawn on day 63, counting from the first vaccine or placebo injection. The vaccine delivered Wuhan-strain SARS-CoV-2 spike through an Ad26 vector. Germline V lookup: CDR1 MNHNY, CDR2 SVGAGI (reference sequence). Trimming at V came to 7 bases and at J to 8 bases, leaving 10 bases not matched to a gene. The CDR3 is 13 residues long.

This TCR was recovered from a person aged 18-60 years who received the Ad26.COV2.S COVID-19 vaccine or a placebo. V gene TRBV6-6 combines with J gene TRBJ1-2, with TRBD1 identical over 7 bases. The material sequenced was peripheral blood, taken in a trial of Ad26.COV2.S vaccine versus placebo. The CDR3 reads CASKGEGARGYTF. The CDR3 DNA reads TGTGCCAGCAAAGGGGAGGGGGCGCGAGGCTACACCTTC.